This TCR beta chain was sequenced for a study of cytomegalovirus exposure and HLA in healthy donors. Study-level points and caveats: Certain sequence variants were highly shared and formed a cluster, and this cluster was likely a sequencing artifact. Among TCR sequences, most were rare, though some public TCRs appeared in many donors.

The PCR made use of 60 Vbeta and 13 Jbeta primers. TCRdb keeps only in-frame clones here, not all; method: immunoSEQ multiplex PCR. The table shows about 88,000 clones, with 69% occurring only once. CDR3 length: 15 amino acids. The germline gives CDR1 SGHRS, CDR2 YFSETQ. The J segment lost 3 bases and the V segment lost 6 bases, leaving 8 bases of the junction unmatched. Comment on this clone: Its specificity is not known.

The sample was PBMCs. The chain has TRBV5-1 and TRBJ2-5, with 10 bases fitting TRBD1. The receptor's source is a man aged 50-60 years in good health and CMV-seronegative. CDR3 amino acids: CASTQSGTGEETQYF. The DNA of the CDR3 is TGCGCCAGCACCCAATCCGGGACAGGGGAAGAGACCCAGTACTTC.